Below are 24 T cell receptor beta chains sequenced from a single sample in a study of T cells in women clearing cervical HPV infection (dated by TCRdb to the late 2010s). Receptor libraries were prepared by the immunoSEQ multiplex PCR assay. TCRdb obtained this table from immuneACCESS and retained in-frame rearrangements with V and J assigned. These tables miss some clones; where compared with another copy, unresolved V genes account for less than half of the shortfall, and the remainder is unexplained. The table held for this sample gives about 20,000 clones. The ten largest clonotypes hold approximately 5.6% of the sample. What was sequenced was blood buffy coat. All receptors derive from a woman between 18 and 69 years old with a cervical HPV16 infection that either progressed to CIN3+ or cleared (not recorded which).

A remark on this clone: With the read ending 3 residues before the CDR3 end, the germline J gene is used to fill in that end. This sequence joins TRBV24-1 and TRBJ1-2; TRBD1 matches at 7 bases. Germline V gene sequence: CDR1 KGHDR, CDR2 SFDVKD. Losses at the gene ends were 4 bases for V and 5 bases for J; bases not matched to a gene: 9. The CDR3 extends over 15 amino acids. CDR3 in amino acids: CATSDPNRGEYGYTF. Incomplete CDR3 DNA: TGTGCCACCAGTGACCCCAACAGGGGAGAATATGGC.

Remarks on this clone: The CDR3 end is not reached by the read, which stops 3 residues before it; the germline J gene fills it in. V usage is TRBV20-1 and J usage is TRBJ2-6, with TRBD2 identical over 9 bases. Germline CDR1 DFQATT, CDR2 SNEGSKA (reference sequence). This CDR3 contains 15 residues. The trim removed 6 bases at V and 0 bases at J, leaving 3 bases unmatched. The sequenced part of the CDR3 DNA is TGCAGTGCCAGCGGGGGGCGCTCTGGGGCCAACGTC. Its protein product is CSASGGRSGANV. In full, the CDR3 is CSASGGRSGANVLTF.

About this clone: From the germline J gene comes the end of the CDR3, since the read stops 3 residues before it. The V call is TRBV19, the J call TRBJ2-2; D is perhaps TRBD1 (6 bases). V was clipped by 3 bases and J by 8 bases, with 13 bases between them. Germline V lookup: CDR1 LNHDA, CDR2 SQIVND (reference sequence). The CDR3 loop spans 14 amino acids. This CDR3 is CASSILGARGELFF. The DNA read from the CDR3 is TGTGCCAGTAGTATCTTGGGGGCGCGGGGGGAG.

With respect to this clone: The sequence runs out 3 residues before the end of the CDR3; the remainder is reconstructed from the germline J gene. The gene calls are TRBV20-1 and TRBJ2-3; TRBD1 agrees at 8 bases. Germline-derived CDR1 and CDR2 are DFQATT and SNEGSKA (reference sequence). This CDR3 is built from 14 residues. The CDR3 loop is CSAGMDRDQETQYF. The sequenced part of the CDR3 DNA is TGCAGTGCTGGGATGGACAGGGACCAAGAGACG.

About this clone itself: The read terminates 3 residues before the CDR3 end, so the remaining end is supplied by the germline J gene. The genes are TRBV28 and TRBJ2-3, with D perhaps matching TRBD2 (5 bases). V shed 6 bases and J shed 2 bases, with 18 bases lying between them. CDR3 length equals 16 residues. From germline, CDR1 is MDHEN and CDR2 SYDVKM. CDR3 sequence: CASSRTLAPPTDTQYF. The CDR3 bases that were read are TGTGCCAGCAGCAGGACTCTAGCCCCCCCCACAGATACG.

On this clone: The CDR3 end lies 3 residues beyond the end of the read and is filled in from the germline J gene. V gene TRBV7-8 combines with J gene TRBJ2-1; D remains ambiguous. There are 13 residues in the CDR3. Germline V lookup: CDR1 SGHVS, CDR2 FQNEAQ. Trimming left V 3 bases short and J 9 bases short, with 12 bases between. CDR3 region: CASSFPTLGEQFF. Incomplete CDR3 DNA: TGTGCCAGCAGCTTCCCTACCCTCGGTGAG. Together with reference TRBV7-8 and TRBJ2-1, the CDR3 gives the full variable domain: GAGVSQSPRYKVAKRGQDVALRCDPISGHVSLFWYQQALGQGPEFLTYFQNEAQLDKSGLPSDRFFAERPEGSVSTLKIQRTQQEDSAVYLCASSFPTLGEQFFGPGTRLTVL.

A note on this clone: Coverage ceases 3 residues before the CDR3 finishes, and the germline J gene fills in the end. The chain joins TRBV20-1 to TRBJ1-4; 8 bases fit TRBD1. V was clipped by 4 bases and J by 6 bases; unmatched bases: 4. The CDR3 runs to 13 residues. CDR1 is DFQATT and CDR2 is SNEGSKA in the germline V gene (reference sequence). The covered CDR3 bases are TGCAGTGCTACAGGGGGCGCATATGAAAAA. This gives the protein CSATGGAYEK. The CDR3 reads in full as CSATGGAYEKLFF.

As regards this clone: The observed sequence ends 3 residues before the CDR3 terminus, with the missing tail filled in from the germline J gene. This chain joins TRBV20-1 and TRBJ2-4; 9 positions agree with TRBD1. This CDR3 is built from 14 residues. The J segment lost 7 bases and the V segment lost 6 bases, leaving 10 bases of the junction unmatched. In germline, CDR1 is DFQATT, CDR2 SNEGSKA (reference sequence). The part of the CDR3 DNA that was read is TGCAGTGCCGATCCGGGACAGGGTTTGAACATT. Translation: CSADPGQGLNI. The full CDR3 protein reads CSADPGQGLNIQYF.

About this clone itself: The sequenced fragment ends 3 residues before the CDR3 boundary, so the rest is inferred from the germline J gene. V is TRBV2 and J is TRBJ2-2, with D possibly being TRBD1 (6 bases). This CDR3 spans 13 amino acids. Germline V gives CDR1 SNHLY, CDR2 FYNNEI. V shed 2 bases and J shed 5 bases, with 6 bases lying between them. CDR3 loop: CASSEQGTGELFF. CDR3 DNA (partial): TGTGCCAGCAGTGAACAGGGGACCGGGGAG.

On this clone: With the read ending 3 residues before the CDR3 end, the germline J gene is used to fill in that end. The V and J genes are TRBV2 and TRBJ2-5, with D possibly TRBD1 on 6 matching bases. The germline V and J ends were trimmed by 7 bases and 1 base, with 10 bases remaining between them. Per the germline V gene, CDR1 is SNHLY and CDR2 is FYNNEI. The CDR3 contains 13 residues. The CDR3 protein is CASTGTTQETQYF. Incomplete CDR3 DNA: TGTGCCAGCACTGGGACAACCCAAGAGACC.

A note on this clone: Read coverage stops 3 residues before the CDR3 terminus; the germline J gene supplies the remainder. The chain joins TRBV5-4 to TRBJ2-1; TRBD2 matches 7 bases. V dropped 1 base and J dropped 4; count of bases not matched to a gene: 5. This CDR3 has 15 residues. Germline assignment: CDR1 SGHNT and CDR2 YYREEE (reference sequence). The sequenced CDR3 bases are TGTGCCAGCAGCTTGCGAAGCGGGGAGTACAATGAG. This sequence encodes CASSLRSGEYNE. The complete CDR3 protein is CASSLRSGEYNEQFF.

With respect to this clone: The read ends 3 residues early relative to the CDR3; the germline J gene fills the gap. This sequence joins TRBV7-2 and TRBJ1-2; D is possibly TRBD1 (6 bases). V shed 5 bases and J shed 1 base, with 11 bases lying between them. The CDR3 covers 14 residues. Germline values: CDR1 SGHTA, CDR2 FQGNSA. CDR3 in amino acids: CASSQDSLNYGYTF. The DNA read from the CDR3 is TGTGCCAGCAGCCAGGACAGTCTTAACTATGGC.

About this clone itself: One junction end disagrees with the germline gene, perhaps due to a read error. The read terminates 3 residues ahead of where the CDR3 ends, so the germline J gene completes it. This chain uses TRBV18 with TRBJ2-2, with 8 positions matching TRBD2. The CDR3 totals 13 residues. Germline V CDR1 and CDR2: KGHSH, LQKENI. The DNA read from the CDR3 is TGTGCCAGCGCGGGGGGAAACACCGGAGAG. Translated, it gives CASAGGNTGE. The full CDR3 protein reads CASAGGNTGELFF.

Notes on this clone: Read data end 3 residues before the CDR3 end; the end is taken from the germline J gene. V and J are TRBV10-1 and TRBJ2-6, with 7 nucleotides matching TRBD1. Germline V lookup: CDR1 WNHNN, CDR2 SYGVQD (reference sequence). The CDR3 is 15 residues long. J lost 6 bases, V lost 6 bases, and 8 bases had no gene match. The CDR3 loop reads CASRDGQVLANVLTF. The CDR3 bases that were read are TGCGCCAGCAGGGATGGACAGGTTCTGGCCAACGTC.

This chain's CDR3 is CAISADSSGNTIYF. CDR3 DNA (partial): TGTGCCATCAGTGCCGACAGTTCTGGAAACACC. V and J are TRBV10-3 and TRBJ1-3; D may be TRBD1 (5 bases). The read finishes 3 residues shy of the CDR3 end, and the germline J gene is used to complete it. The CDR3 contains 14 residues. The V end lost 4 bases, the J end lost 1 base, and 8 bases lay between the germline ends. CDR1 and CDR2 (germline): ENHRY, SYGVKD.

As for this clone: The CDR3 extends 3 residues past the end of the read, so its final part is completed from the germline J gene. The rearrangement links TRBV30 to TRBJ1-1; D ambiguous. V was pared by 1 base and J by 0 bases, with 6 bases between. This CDR3 has 13 residues. The germline CDR1 and CDR2 sequences are GTSNPN and SVGIG (reference sequence). The CDR3 is CAWSDSMNTEAFF. Partial CDR3 DNA: TGTGCCTGGAGTGATAGCATGAACACTGAA.

Points on this clone: The read terminates 3 residues ahead of where the CDR3 ends, so the germline J gene completes it. This chain links TRBV15 with TRBJ2-5; 10 bases agree with TRBD1. J gave up 4 bases and V 5 bases, and 4 bases lay outside the gene matches. This CDR3 is 14 amino acids long. Germline assignment: CDR1 LNHNV and CDR2 YYDKDF (reference sequence). CDR3 sequence: CATSGWDRGETQYF. Partial CDR3 DNA: TGTGCCACCAGCGGATGGGACAGGGGAGAGACC.

As concerns this clone: The read ends 3 residues before the CDR3 terminus; that terminus is restored from the germline J gene. The chain recombines TRBV5-6 with TRBJ2-3; TRBD2 might be the D (6 bases). CDR3 length equals 12 residues. The germline gives CDR1 SGHDT, CDR2 YYEEEE. Trimming took off 4 bases at V and 5 bases at J, with 8 bases between the two ends. CDR3 protein: CASSTGEDTQYF. The sequenced part of the CDR3 DNA is TGTGCCAGCAGCACGGGGGAAGATACG. The full variable domain, in which reference TRBV5-6 and TRBJ2-3 provide the parts outside the CDR3, is DAGVTQSPTHLIKTRGQQVTLRCSPKSGHDTVSWYQQALGQGPQFIFQYYEEEERQRGNFPDRFSGHQFPNYSSELNVNALLLGDSALYLCASSTGEDTQYFGPGTRLTVL.

About this clone itself: Read data end 3 residues before the CDR3 end; the end is taken from the germline J gene. The rearrangement links TRBV5-4 to TRBJ1-2, with D possibly TRBD1 on 5 matching bases. The CDR3 length is 14 residues. Germline loops: CDR1 SGHNT, CDR2 YYREEE (reference sequence). The germline V and J ends were trimmed by 0 bases and 0 bases, with 6 bases remaining between them. The part of the CDR3 DNA that was read is TGTGCCAGCAGCTTGGACAGGACTAACTATGGC. Translated, it gives CASSLDRTNYG. The whole CDR3 region reads CASSLDRTNYGYTF.

Worth noting for this clone: The missing CDR3 end, 3 residues past where the read stops, is filled in from the germline J gene. The chain uses TRBV30 and TRBJ1-5; TRBD1 agrees at 10 bases. Germline V CDR1 and CDR2: GTSNPN, SVGIG (reference sequence). J gave up 2 bases and V 0 bases, and 10 bases lay outside the gene matches. The CDR3 loop spans 18 amino acids. Incomplete CDR3 DNA: TGTGCCTGGAGTGTCAGGACAGGGGGAAAACGGGGCAATCAGCCC. This codes for CAWSVRTGGKRGNQP. The whole CDR3 is CAWSVRTGGKRGNQPQHF. The full variable domain, in which reference TRBV30 and TRBJ1-5 provide the parts outside the CDR3, is SQTIHQWPATLVQPVGSPLSLECTVEGTSNPNLYWYRQAAGRGLQLLFYSVGIGQISSEVPQNLSASRPQDRQFILSSKKLLLSDSGFYLCAWSVRTGGKRGNQPQHFGDGTRLSIL.

This clone is identified as medium-sized from frequency. With the read ending 3 residues before the CDR3 end, the germline J gene is used to fill in that end. The V and J genes are TRBV7-9 and TRBJ1-2, with 10 bases that match TRBD1. Germline values: CDR1 SEHNR, CDR2 FQNEAQ (reference sequence). V was clipped by 5 bases and J by 4 bases; unmatched bases: 4. The length of the CDR3 is 14 residues. CDR3 in amino acids: CASSPTGGVYGYTF. The CDR3 bases that were read are TGTGCCAGCAGCCCGACAGGGGGCGTCTATGGC. The variable domain in full, with the rest retrieved from reference TRBV7-9 and TRBJ1-2, is DTGVSQNPRHKITKRGQNVTFRCDPISEHNRLYWYRQTLGQGPEFLTYFQNEAQLEKSRLLSDRFSAERPKGSFSTLEIQRTEQGDSAMYLCASSPTGGVYGYTFGSGTRLTVV.

About this clone itself: The CDR3 extends 3 residues past the end of the read, so its final part is completed from the germline J gene. V is TRBV20-1 and J is TRBJ1-6; 9 positions agree with TRBD1. The CDR3 sequence is 17 residues long. V was pared by 1 base and J by 7 bases, with 11 bases of the junction left unmatched. Germline-derived CDR1 and CDR2 are DFQATT and SNEGSKA (reference sequence). Partial CDR3 DNA: TGCAGTGCTAGAGTTGGGGCCCCCGGGACAGGGAATTCACCC. This encodes CSARVGAPGTGNSP. The entire CDR3 protein reads CSARVGAPGTGNSPLHF.

Comment on this clone: The read gets to within 3 residues of the CDR3 end, and the germline J gene fills in the rest. Different DNA sequences within this sample yield the same CDR3. The chain recombines TRBV7-9 with TRBJ1-3; tentatively, D is TRBD1 (5 bases). The CDR3 loop spans 14 amino acids. The V gene lost 4 bases and the J gene lost 4 bases, with 11 bases spanning the gap. Germline CDR1 and CDR2: SEHNR and FQNEAQ (reference sequence). The CDR3 DNA, read in part, is TGTGCCAGCAGCTCAAGGGGCTCGGGAAACACC. Translation: CASSSRGSGNT. The complete CDR3 protein is CASSSRGSGNTIYF.

A word on this clone: The germline gene is not matched at one end of the junction; a read error may be the cause. The read ends 3 residues early relative to the CDR3; the germline J gene fills the gap. The chain is built from TRBV20-1 and TRBJ2-3; perhaps TRBD1 as D (5 bases). Germline V gives CDR1 DFQATT, CDR2 SNEGSKA (reference sequence). CDR3 length: 14 residues. Here the CDR3 reads CSARAAGRTDTQYF. Partial CDR3 DNA: TGCAGTGCCAGAGCAGCAGGGCGCACAGATACG.